One T cell receptor beta chain is described in this entry. Its antigen is not known. Using its own MiXCR run on the 5' RACE reads, TCRdb lists one record per CDR3 protein. The profile shows roughly 700,000 distinct CDR3 sequences, roughly 19% of them singletons. The length of the CDR3 is 13 residues. The germline V and J ends were trimmed by 3 bases and 5 bases, with 10 bases remaining between them. These data come from a study of CD8 T cells in ankylosing spondylitis. General study results and limits: Several highly homologous variants formed a TCR beta motif that appeared characteristic of ankylosing spondylitis blood. Relatively rare in peripheral blood, disease-linked clones were also CD8+. Matched synovial fluid from ankylosing spondylitis patients was reported to be enriched for disease-linked clones. Several of the motif variants were reported before in synovial fluid and blood from reactive arthritis.

The chain combines TRBV12-3 or TRBV12-4 with TRBJ1-2; D gene ambiguous. Sequenced material: blood, either unsorted or a sorted T cell fraction (not recorded which). The source is a male donor with ankylosing spondylitis. CDR3 coding DNA: TGTGCCAGCAGTTTCTCCCTAGGGTATGGCTACACCTTC. Residues: CASSFSLGYGYTF.